In this sample, the clone carrying this T cell receptor (beta chain) turned up a few times. Assay: immunoSEQ multiplex PCR; the TCRdb copy retains only in-frame clones and omits some. In the table there are 140,000 or so clones, 75% to 85% of which are singletons. V shed 4 bases, J shed 1 base, and the junction held 6 bases outside the gene matches. Germline loops: CDR1 LGHNA, CDR2 YSLEER. The CDR3 consists of 16 residues. This record belongs to a study of blood T cell repertoires in COVID-19. The sample consisted of peripheral blood. The chain employs TRBV4-3 and TRBJ2-7, with TRBD1 matching over 11 bases. The sequence was collected from a woman aged 45-65 years with acute or convalescent COVID-19. CDR3 in DNA: TGCGCCAGCAGCCGAACCGGGACAGGGGGTTCCTACGAGCAGTACTTC. Its translation is CASSRTGTGGSYEQYF.